This TCR beta chain is from a study of cytomegalovirus exposure and HLA in healthy donors. The wider study: Unique TCR beta sequences numbering some 120 million came from 150 million to 200 million T cells in an earlier analysis. Overall study findings and caveats: Later analysis suggested links between common viral pathogens and several top significant clusters. Within an earlier analysis, most TCR beta V segments proved productive either about 90% or about 30% of the time. Using the classifier, cytomegalovirus status was reportedly diagnosed with high specificity and sensitivity.

This CDR3 contains 13 residues. Germline V lookup: CDR1 MNHNS, CDR2 SASEGT. V gave up 8 bases and J gave up 1 base; unmatched junction bases: 0. This clone was seen a handful of times. The antigen remains undetermined. Amplification used 60 Vbeta primers and 13 Jbeta primers. Clones were read by immunoSEQ multiplex PCR, and TCRdb kept only the in-frame ones, dropping some. Of a few hundred thousand clones detected, about 86% appear once; the ten largest clones hold 8%. Sequenced material: PBMCs. The source of this sequence is a woman in her sixties or seventies in good health and CMV-seropositive. This rearrangement joins TRBV6-1 to TRBJ2-2, with 8 bases that match TRBD1. The CDR3 DNA reads as TGTGCCAGCGACAGGGGGAACACCGGGGAGCTGTTTTTT. It translates to CASDRGNTGELFF.